The clone carrying this T cell receptor (beta chain) was counted many times. This specimen comes from a study of human T cells and chemical hapten exposure. The study's library attached unique molecular identifiers to single cDNA molecules. Using its own MiXCR run on the RACE reads, TCRdb lists one record per CDR3 protein. The data show about 350,000 distinct CDR3 sequences, around 5.5% seen once. Described time point: pre-sensitization, week 0. The treatment here: therapeutic diphenylcyclopropenone sensitization with weekly scalp DPC. In germline, CDR1 is MNHEY, CDR2 SVGEGT. Trimming cost V 4 bases and J 9 bases; bases outside gene matches: 10. CDR3 length: 15 residues.

The rearrangement joins TRBV6-2 or TRBV6-3 to TRBJ1-5; 9 bases agree with TRBD1. This material consisted of whole blood, taken in connection with sensitization to the hapten diphenylcyclopropenone (DPC). The sequence derives from a woman under 30 with alopecia areata. Some clones in this sample may be carry-over from other donors' samples. Here the CDR3 DNA reads TGTGCCAGCAGTTCCGGACAGGGGTGGTATCTGCCCCAGCATTTT. Translating gives CASSSGQGWYLPQHF.